The 6 T cell receptor beta chains presented below share a single source sample, sequenced in a study of blood T cell repertoires in COVID-19. TCRdb keeps only in-frame clones here, not all; method: immunoSEQ multiplex PCR. The profile covers under 350,000 clones, with about 88% appearing a single time and 1% to 1.5% taken by the ten largest. The sequenced sample consisted of peripheral blood. Receptor source: a man aged 70-80 years with acute or convalescent COVID-19.

CDR3: CASSLGRALGYGYTF. In DNA, the CDR3 is TGTGCCAGCAGCTTGGGCAGGGCCCTGGGATATGGCTACACCTTC. This rearrangement joins TRBV5-6 to TRBJ1-2; D may be TRBD1 (5 bases). The germline V and J ends were trimmed by 0 bases and 5 bases, with 14 bases remaining between them. Germline V lookup: CDR1 SGHDT, CDR2 YYEEEE. The CDR3 length is 15 residues.

This rearrangement joins TRBV4-2 to TRBJ1-1; 12 bases agree with TRBD1. Germline loops: CDR1 LGHNA, CDR2 YNFKEQ. The CDR3 contains 14 residues. Trimming took 1 base from V and 8 from J; bases not matched to a gene: 2. In DNA form, the CDR3 reads TGTGCCAGCAGCCAAGTGGGACAGGGGGCGGAAGCTTTCTTT. It codes for CASSQVGQGAEAFF.

The rearrangement uses TRBV6-5 and TRBJ2-7, with 7 bases fitting TRBD2. The junction had 10 bases not matched to a gene; V was cut back by 0 bases and J by 5 bases. This CDR3 is 16 amino acids long. CDR1 is MNHEY, CDR2 SVGAGI, per germline. The CDR3 nucleotides read TGTGCCAGCAGTTACTCGGCGGGCGGGAGCTTCGACGAGCAGTACTTC. Protein product: CASSYSAGGSFDEQYF.

The V call is TRBV28, the J call TRBJ2-7; D remains unclear. The germline V gene has CDR1 MDHEN and CDR2 SYDVKM. V lost 6 bases to trimming and J lost 0 bases, with 6 bases between them. The length of the CDR3 is 12 residues. The CDR3 bases are TGTGCCAGCAGCCACGGCTCCTACGAGCAGTACTTC. This sequence encodes CASSHGSYEQYF.

Only one count was recorded for this clone. The V call is TRBV7-9, the J call TRBJ2-2; no firm D call. The CDR3 contains 14 residues. The V end was cut by 2 bases, the J end by 1 base, with 5 bases between. Germline assignment: CDR1 SEHNR and CDR2 FQNEAQ (reference sequence). The chain's CDR3 is CASSLSKNTGELFF. For the CDR3, the DNA is TGTGCCAGCAGCTTAAGCAAGAACACCGGGGAGCTGTTTTTT.

The chain links TRBV18 to TRBJ2-1, with 11 bases that match TRBD2. Trimming cost V 6 bases and J 7 bases; bases outside gene matches: 8. The CDR3 has 15 amino acids. Germline loops: CDR1 KGHSH, CDR2 LQKENI. DNA of the CDR3: TGTGCCAGCTCGCTGACTAGCGGGATTGGGAATGAGCAGTTCTTC. It codes for CASSLTSGIGNEQFF.